This T cell receptor (beta chain) was profiled in a study of Graves' ophthalmopathy and Graves' hyperthyroidism. In the study overall: Stable hyperthyroid donors showed no ophthalmopathy during 18 months follow-up. Findings of the study overall: The blood repertoire also included most expanded thyroid clonotypes above 0.001 frequency.

RNA transcripts yielded amplified TCR beta CDR3 regions. An initial RT-PCR round employing HTBI primers preceded a second-round multiplex PCR. In TCRdb, the multiplex PCR reads were re-called with MiXCR into one record per CDR3 protein. The sample contains a few hundred thousand distinct CDR3 sequences, under 40% of which appear only once. Additional autoimmune diseases, uncontrolled infections, pregnancy or lactation disqualified patients. The diagnostic workup employed clinical symptoms, serum thyroxine, TRAb, thyroid ultrasound and orbital computed tomography. The sample holds many counts of this clonotype. The antigen remains unidentified. CDR3 length: 14 amino acids. J lost 1 base, V lost 6 bases, and 6 bases had no gene match. Germline V gene sequence: CDR1 SQVTM, CDR2 ANQGSEA.

The sequenced sample was peripheral blood or thyroid tissue (not recorded which). The chain links TRBV29-1 to TRBJ1-1; 9 positions match TRBD1. The receptor was isolated from an adult man with Graves' hyperthyroidism. The CDR3 loop reads CSVRDRVSNTEAFF. The CDR3 bases are TGCAGCGTCCGGGACAGGGTCTCGAACACTGAAGCTTTCTTT.